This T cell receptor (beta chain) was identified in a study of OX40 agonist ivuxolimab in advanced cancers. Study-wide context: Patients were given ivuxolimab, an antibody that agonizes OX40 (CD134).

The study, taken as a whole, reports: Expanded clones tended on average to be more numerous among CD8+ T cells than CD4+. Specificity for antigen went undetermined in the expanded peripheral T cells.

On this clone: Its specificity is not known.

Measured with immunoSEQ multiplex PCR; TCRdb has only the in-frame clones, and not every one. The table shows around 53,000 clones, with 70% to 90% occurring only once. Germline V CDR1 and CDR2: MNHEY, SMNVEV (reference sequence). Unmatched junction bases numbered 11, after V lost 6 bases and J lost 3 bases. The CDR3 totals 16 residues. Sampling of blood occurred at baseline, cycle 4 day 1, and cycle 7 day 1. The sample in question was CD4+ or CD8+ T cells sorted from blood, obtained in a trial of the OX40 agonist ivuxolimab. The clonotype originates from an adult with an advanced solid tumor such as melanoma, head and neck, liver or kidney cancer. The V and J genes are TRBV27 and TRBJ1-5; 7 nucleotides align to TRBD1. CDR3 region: CASRKSDRVVNQPQHF. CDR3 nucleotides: TGTGCCAGCAGGAAAAGTGACAGGGTGGTCAATCAGCCCCAGCATTTT.